Below are 8 T cell receptor beta chains sequenced from a single sample in a study of blood T cell repertoires in COVID-19. Generated by immunoSEQ multiplex PCR, the TCRdb table keeps only in-frame clones and is missing some. The table has more than 150,000 clones, approximately 80% seen once. The sample was PBMCs or T cells enriched from blood (not recorded which). The receptors stem from a man in his sixties who had been exposed to COVID-19.

This clone was observed a handful of times. The rearrangement joins TRBV11-2 to TRBJ1-6; 12 bases are a match to TRBD1. The V and J ends lost 6 bases and 7 bases, in that order; junction bases with no gene match: 16. Germline loops: CDR1 SGHAT, CDR2 FQNNGV. The CDR3 length is 19 residues. DNA of the CDR3: TGTGCCAGCAGGGAAGTCCCGGGACAGGGGGCGCGAACGAATTCACCCCTCCACTTT. It encodes CASREVPGQGARTNSPLHF.

This clone was detected once. The chain joins TRBV4-3 to TRBJ2-1; D unresolved. Germline values: CDR1 LGHNA, CDR2 YSLEER. The V end was cut by 0 bases, the J end by 8 bases, with 11 bases between. CDR3 length: 14 amino acids. This CDR3 reads CASSQDIFVDEQFF. In DNA form, the CDR3 reads TGCGCCAGCAGCCAAGATATATTCGTAGATGAGCAGTTCTTC.

The J gene is TRBJ2-3, the V gene TRBV11-3; D remains unclear. Germline V gives CDR1 SGHNT, CDR2 YENEEA. V gave up 0 bases and J gave up 3 bases, with 13 bases separating them. The CDR3 runs to 16 residues. This chain's CDR3 is CASSLDAAKATDTQYF. For the CDR3, the DNA is TGTGCCAGCAGCTTAGATGCGGCCAAGGCGACAGATACGCAGTATTTT.

This chain joins TRBV19 and TRBJ1-5, with 10 bases matching TRBD1. J was trimmed by 4 bases and V by 3 bases; bases with no gene match: 9. Germline values: CDR1 LNHDA, CDR2 SQIVND (reference sequence). The CDR3 has 17 residues. CDR3 DNA sequence: TGTGCCAGTAGTATGCCCCCCGGGACAGGGGTTAATCAGCCCCAGCATTTT. Amino acid sequence: CASSMPPGTGVNQPQHF.

This clone was seen once. The rearrangement joins TRBV30 to TRBJ2-1; tentative D call: TRBD2 (6 bases). Trimming cost V 0 bases and J 3 bases, with 18 bases left between them. This CDR3 is 17 amino acids long. Germline values: CDR1 GTSNPN, CDR2 SVGIG (reference sequence). In DNA form, the CDR3 reads TGTGCCTGGAGTGTACGAGTTCTGGGGCGGGACTACAATGAGCAGTTCTTC. Translation gives CAWSVRVLGRDYNEQFF.

The rearrangement uses TRBV6-1 and TRBJ2-1, with 13 bases lining up with TRBD2. CDR1 is MNHNS and CDR2 is SASEGT in the germline V gene. This CDR3 has 16 amino acids. With 4 bases clipped from V and 6 bases from J, the junction kept 6 bases outside the gene matches. The CDR3: CASSATSGRTSNEQFF. DNA for the CDR3: TGTGCCAGCAGTGCGACTAGCGGGAGGACCTCCAATGAGCAGTTCTTC.

This clone appeared a single time. The rearrangement joins TRBV6-1 to TRBJ2-7; maybe TRBD1 (5 bases). Germline V gene data show CDR1 as MNHNS and CDR2 as SASEGT. The CDR3 consists of 12 residues. V lost 2 bases, J lost 9 bases, and 11 bases lay in between. CDR3 bases: TGTGCCAGCAGTGAAAAGGGGTCCCGGCAGTACTTC. It yields the protein CASSEKGSRQYF.

This sequence joins TRBV10-2 and TRBJ1-3; 9 positions match TRBD1. Germline lookup yields CDR1 WSHSY and CDR2 SAAADI. This CDR3 is 15 amino acids long. J was trimmed by 1 base and V by 7 bases; bases with no gene match: 5. The CDR3 nucleotides read TGCGCCAGCACTATACAGGGGGCATCTGGAAACACCATATATTTT. Amino acids: CASTIQGASGNTIYF.